This is a list of T cell receptor beta chains from one sample in a study of cytomegalovirus exposure and HLA in healthy donors. The data were produced by immunoSEQ multiplex PCR, yet TCRdb's version contains in-frame clones alone and is incomplete. The data show about 96,000 clones, 65% to 85% seen once. The sequencing input was PBMCs. The receptors were sampled from a female donor in good health and CMV-seropositive. Each CDR3 is given with its conserved first and last residue. D genes are given only for firm matches. Size is stated for part of the rows, as once, few or many counts, or as a class when the clone is expanded.

d_call j_call v_call clone_size cdr3_aa cdr3_nt
TRBD1 TRBJ1-4 TRBV6-5 . CASSLRQGDNEKLFF TGTGCCAGCAGTTTACGGCAGGGGGATAATGAAAAACTGTTTTTT
. TRBJ1-1 TRBV7-9 once CASSPGRTYTEAFF TGTGCCAGCAGCCCAGGCAGGACTTACACTGAAGCTTTCTTT
. TRBJ1-3 TRBV7-2 . CASSSSGPFSGNTIYF TGTGCCAGCAGCTCCAGTGGTCCGTTCTCTGGAAACACCATATATTTT
TRBD1 TRBJ1-5 TRBV28 . CASSLWITGGNQPQHF TGTGCCAGCAGTTTATGGATCACAGGGGGAAATCAGCCCCAGCATTTT
. TRBJ1-1 TRBV6-5 . CASSYSHGTEAFF TGTGCCAGCAGTTACTCTCACGGCACTGAAGCTTTCTTT
TRBD1 TRBJ1-1 TRBV4-3 . CASSQGQGGYTEAFF TGCGCCAGCAGCCAGGGACAGGGGGGGTACACTGAAGCTTTCTTT
. TRBJ1-5 TRBV19 . CASSIDRDQPQHF TGTGCCAGTAGTATAGATCGGGATCAGCCCCAGCATTTT
. TRBJ1-1 TRBV6-5 . CASSYARGANTEAFF TGTGCCAGCAGTTACGCCAGGGGAGCGAACACTGAAGCTTTCTTT
TRBD1 TRBJ2-6 TRBV19 . CASSMMDRANVLTF TGTGCCAGTAGTATGATGGACAGGGCAAACGTCCTGACTTTC
TRBD1 TRBJ1-5 TRBV4-1 . CASSQVQDRATQPQHF TGCGCCAGCAGCCAAGTCCAGGACAGGGCGACTCAGCCCCAGCATTTT
TRBD1 TRBJ1-4 TRBV30 . CAWTPGQGREKLFF TGTGCCTGGACCCCGGGACAGGGGCGAGAAAAACTGTTTTTT
TRBD1 TRBJ2-3 TRBV4-2 few CASSHPPGQGADTQYF TGTGCCAGCAGCCATCCCCCGGGACAGGGGGCAGATACGCAGTATTTT
. TRBJ1-5 TRBV5-1 . CASSLDSPNQPQHF TGCGCCAGCAGTTTGGACAGCCCCAATCAGCCCCAGCATTTT
TRBD1 TRBJ1-4 TRBV23-1 . CASSSRGREKLFF TGCGCCAGCAGTTCCAGGGGGAGGGAAAAACTGTTTTTT
TRBD1 TRBJ2-2 TRBV7-2 . CASSLAYRGENTGELFF TGTGCCAGCAGCTTAGCGTACAGGGGGGAGAACACCGGGGAGCTGTTTTTT
. TRBJ2-3 TRBV7-3 . CASSLTDYTDTQYF TGTGCCAGCAGCTTAACCGACTACACAGATACGCAGTATTTT
TRBD2 TRBJ2-5 TRBV7-9 once CASSTGTSGVQETQYF TGTGCCAGCAGCACGGGAACTAGCGGAGTCCAAGAGACCCAGTACTTC
. TRBJ2-3 TRBV9 . CASSAAGQFTDTQYF TGTGCCAGCAGCGCCGCGGGACAGTTCACAGATACGCAGTATTTT
. TRBJ1-2 TRBV30 . CAWSQKGAANYGYTF TGTGCCTGGAGTCAAAAAGGGGCCGCTAACTATGGCTACACCTTC
TRBD1 TRBJ2-5 TRBV6-5 . CASSYFGQGSETQYF TGTGCCAGCAGTTACTTCGGACAGGGGTCGGAGACCCAGTACTTC
TRBD1 TRBJ2-2 TRBV29-1 . CSGDRGNTGELFF TGCAGCGGAGACAGGGGGAACACCGGGGAGCTGTTTTTT
TRBD2 TRBJ2-3 TRBV29-1 . CSVPSLPTSGGATTDTQYF TGCAGCGTCCCCAGTCTCCCGACTAGCGGGGGGGCCACTACAGATACGCAGTATTTT
TRBD2 TRBJ2-7 TRBV7-9 . CASSLASSGGSYEQYF TGTGCCAGCAGCTTAGCGTCTAGCGGGGGCTCCTACGAGCAGTACTTC
. TRBJ1-6 TRBV13 . CASRLQNSPLHF TGTGCCAGCAGGTTACAGAATTCACCCCTCCACTTT
. TRBJ1-1 TRBV7-2 . CASSLVPAQGGGEAFF TGTGCCAGCAGCTTAGTGCCCGCCCAGGGAGGGGGTGAAGCTTTCTTT
. TRBJ1-1 TRBV7-9 . CASSYGNTEAFF TGTGCCAGCAGCTACGGGAACACTGAAGCTTTCTTT
. TRBJ1-5 TRBV6-1 . CASRRGQPQHF TGTGCCAGCAGACGGGGGCAGCCCCAGCATTTT
. TRBJ2-1 TRBV4-1 . CASSQVDGGAYNEQFF TGCGCCAGCAGCCAAGTAGACGGAGGGGCTTACAATGAGCAGTTCTTC
TRBD1 TRBJ1-1 TRBV29-1 . CSYDRGTEAFF TGCAGCTACGACAGGGGCACTGAAGCTTTCTTT
. TRBJ1-2 TRBV2 . CASSLQGNGYTF TGTGCCAGCAGCCTCCAGGGTAACGGCTACACCTTC
TRBD2 TRBJ2-1 TRBV15 . CATSAGGYNEQFF TGTGCCACCAGCGCGGGGGGCTACAATGAGCAGTTCTTC
. TRBJ2-7 TRBV6-5 few CASSPSRGDSNEQYF TGTGCCAGCAGCCCCTCGCGGGGCGACTCCAACGAGCAGTACTTC
. TRBJ2-3 TRBV6-1 . CASSEVGSGVDTQYF TGTGCCAGCAGTGAAGTGGGGTCAGGGGTAGATACGCAGTATTTT
. TRBJ2-7 TRBV20-1 . CSARVLYEQYF TGCAGTGCTAGAGTACTCTACGAGCAGTACTTC
TRBD2 TRBJ2-1 TRBV6-1 . CASSEWGSGGNEQFF TGTGCCAGCAGTGAATGGGGTAGCGGGGGCAATGAGCAGTTCTTC
. TRBJ2-2 TRBV6-1 . CASKRDWPTGELFF TGTGCCAGCAAAAGGGACTGGCCCACCGGGGAGCTGTTTTTT
TRBD2 TRBJ2-6 TRBV4-2 . CASSQRREGPAGANVLTF TGTGCCAGCAGCCAACGTCGGGAGGGCCCCGCGGGGGCCAACGTCCTGACTTTC
. TRBJ2-7 TRBV5-1 . CASSLRTAELAYEQYF TGCGCCAGCAGCCTCCGGACAGCCGAACTTGCCTACGAGCAGTACTTC
. TRBJ1-5 TRBV30 few CAWSLRGGSRNQPQHF TGTGCCTGGAGCCTGAGGGGGGGCTCTCGCAATCAGCCCCAGCATTTT
. TRBJ2-7 TRBV7-6 . CASSLAANEQYF TGTGCCAGCAGCCTAGCTGCGAACGAGCAGTACTTC
. TRBJ2-1 TRBV12-5 . CASALIPGLYNEQFF TGTGCTAGTGCCTTGATTCCGGGACTCTACAATGAGCAGTTCTTC
TRBD1 TRBJ1-2 TRBV15 few CATSRVTGGLYGYTF TGTGCCACCAGCAGGGTGACAGGGGGATTGTATGGCTACACCTTC
. TRBJ1-2 TRBV21-1 . CASSKEGGGSYGYTF TGTGCCAGCAGCAAGGAGGGGGGAGGGAGCTATGGCTACACCTTC
. TRBJ2-6 TRBV30 . CAWRNGQIPSGANVLTF TGTGCCTGGAGAAATGGCCAGATCCCCTCTGGGGCCAACGTCCTGACTTTC
. TRBJ2-7 TRBV2 . CATTGQSSYEQYF TGTGCCACCACAGGCCAGAGCTCCTACGAGCAGTACTTC
. TRBJ1-2 TRBV10-3 . CAISDTGGAGGGYTF TGTGCCATCAGTGATACGGGGGGCGCGGGGGGTGGCTACACCTTC